The sequence of this T cell receptor (beta chain) was determined in a study of cytomegalovirus exposure and HLA in healthy donors. PCR was performed using 60 Vbeta and 13 Jbeta primers. Clones were read by immunoSEQ multiplex PCR, and TCRdb kept only the in-frame ones, dropping some. The table records some 69,000 clones, more than 60% of them present only once. Germline-derived CDR1 and CDR2 are LNHDA and SQIVND (reference sequence). V lost 5 bases, J lost 4 bases, and 11 bases stayed unmatched. The CDR3 runs 16 residues. V gene TRBV19 combines with J gene TRBJ1-2; 9 bases are shared with TRBD1. The sequencing sample was made of PBMCs. This clonotype originated in a woman aged 25 to 39 in good health and CMV-seronegative. The CDR3: CASSPGTGTKGYGYTF. As DNA, the CDR3 is TGTGCCAGTAGTCCCGGGACAGGGACAAAGGGCTATGGCTACACCTTC.